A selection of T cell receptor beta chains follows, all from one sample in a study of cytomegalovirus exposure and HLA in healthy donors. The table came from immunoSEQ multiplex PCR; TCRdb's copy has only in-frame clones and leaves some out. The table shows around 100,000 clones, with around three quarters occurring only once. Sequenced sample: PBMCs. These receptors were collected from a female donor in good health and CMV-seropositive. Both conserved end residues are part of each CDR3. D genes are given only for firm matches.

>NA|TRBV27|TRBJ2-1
CASSPYQGGWGNEQFF
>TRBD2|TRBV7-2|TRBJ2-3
CASSIPSGFTDTQYF
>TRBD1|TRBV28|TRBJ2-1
CASRLQGVDEQFF
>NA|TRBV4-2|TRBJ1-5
CASSHVRGGNQPQHF
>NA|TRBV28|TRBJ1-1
CASGGRGRMNTEAFF
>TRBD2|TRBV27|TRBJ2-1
CASSLAGAYNEQFF
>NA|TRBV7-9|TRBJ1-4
CASSSHRDGEKLFF
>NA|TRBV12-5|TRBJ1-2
CASGLDRYYGYTF
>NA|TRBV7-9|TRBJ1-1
CASSPGGNTEAFF
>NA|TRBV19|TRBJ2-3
CASSGAAGQGTDTQYF
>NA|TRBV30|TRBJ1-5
CAWGRGSNQPQHF
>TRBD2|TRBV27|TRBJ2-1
CASSLGTSGAYYNEQFF
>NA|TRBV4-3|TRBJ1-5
CASSQESGQPQHF
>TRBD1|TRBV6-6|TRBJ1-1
CASSYSREGATEAFF
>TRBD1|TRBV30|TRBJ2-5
CAWIRQGETQYF
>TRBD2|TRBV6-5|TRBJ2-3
CASKEREGITQYF
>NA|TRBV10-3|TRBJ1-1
CAIRPTPGAEAFF
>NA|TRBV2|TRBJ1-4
CASSRRQINEKLFF
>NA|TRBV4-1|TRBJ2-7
CASSLGYDSSFYEQYF
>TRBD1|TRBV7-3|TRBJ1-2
CASSLGQGRDGYTF
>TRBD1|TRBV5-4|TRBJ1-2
CASRQNRGLNYGYTF
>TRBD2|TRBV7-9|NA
CASSPEGGRKYEQYF
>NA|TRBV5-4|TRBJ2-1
CASSPPAGSYNEQFF
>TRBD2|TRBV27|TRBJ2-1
CASSLGWLGLAGEWGEQFF
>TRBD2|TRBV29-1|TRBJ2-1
CSVRTSGSRYNEQFF
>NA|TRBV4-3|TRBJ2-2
CASSQDDRANTGELFF
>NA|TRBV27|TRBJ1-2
CASSVQGYGYTF
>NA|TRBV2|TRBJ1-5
CASSEGGAGNQPQHF
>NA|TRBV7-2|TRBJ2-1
CASSLWGGRGQFF
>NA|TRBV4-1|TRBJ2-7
CASSPRSVRQGFHEQYF
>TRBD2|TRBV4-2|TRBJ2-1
CASSQAGSSGSGAYNEQFF